One and the same sample provided the 5 T cell receptor beta chains below, sequenced in a study of blood T cell repertoires in COVID-19. The table came from immunoSEQ multiplex PCR; TCRdb's copy has only in-frame clones and leaves some out. This sample carries around 200,000 clones, around 85% of them seen once, and the ten largest clones take approximately 3%. Sequenced sample: PBMCs or T cells enriched from blood (not recorded which). Every receptor here comes from a woman in her 30s who had recovered from COVID-19.

The genes are TRBV28 and TRBJ2-3; a weak D match, TRBD2 (6 bases). This CDR3 has 18 amino acids. Trimming removed 1 base from V and 0 bases from J, with 17 bases in between. Germline V gene sequence: CDR1 MDHEN, CDR2 SYDVKM. The CDR3 loop is CASSLFGGLSPSTDTQYF. The CDR3 bases are TGTGCCAGCAGTTTATTTGGGGGACTTTCACCGAGCACAGATACGCAGTATTTT.

The gene calls are TRBV11-2 and TRBJ2-1, with 11 positions matching TRBD2. CDR1 and CDR2 (germline): SGHAT, FQNNGV. The CDR3 spans 17 residues. The trim removed 6 bases at V and 0 bases at J, leaving 7 bases unmatched. The chain's CDR3 is CASRHAGTSGSYNEQFF. CDR3 DNA sequence: TGTGCCAGCAGGCATGCCGGGACTAGCGGCTCCTACAATGAGCAGTTCTTC.

The CDR3 DNA is TGTGCCAGCAGGCCCAGGGACAGGGTTTATGGCTACACCTTC. This codes for CASRPRDRVYGYTF. This rearrangement joins TRBV14 to TRBJ1-2; 9 nucleotides agree with TRBD1. J lost 5 bases, V lost 6 bases, and 7 bases had no gene match. CDR3 size: 14 residues. Germline CDR1 reads SGHDN; CDR2 reads FVKESK.

The gene calls are TRBV2 and TRBJ1-6; 9 nucleotides align to TRBD1. The length of the CDR3 is 15 residues. V dropped 4 bases and J dropped 6; count of bases not matched to a gene: 4. The V gene's germline CDR1 is SNHLY and CDR2 FYNNEI. CDR3 DNA sequence: TGTGCCAGCAGTGGTTCGGACAGGGGTAATTCACCCCTCCACTTT. Translation: CASSGSDRGNSPLHF. The full variable domain, in which reference TRBV2 and TRBJ1-6 provide the parts outside the CDR3, is EPEVTQTPSHQVTQMGQEVILRCVPISNHLYFYWYRQILGQKVEFLVSFYNNEISEKSEIFDDQFSVERPDGSNFTLKIRSTKLEDSAMYFCASSGSDRGNSPLHFGNGTRLTVT.

The rearrangement joins TRBV7-8 to TRBJ2-1, with TRBD2 matching over 8 bases. Germline loops: CDR1 SGHVS, CDR2 FQNEAQ. The CDR3 is made up of 17 amino acids. With 2 bases clipped from V and 3 bases from J, the junction kept 9 bases outside the gene matches. CDR3 coding DNA: TGTGCCAGCAGCTTAACTAGCGGAGGTCCCCTCTACAATGAGCAGTTCTTC. Its protein product is CASSLTSGGPLYNEQFF.